A single sample is the source of the 5 T cell receptor beta chains below, sequenced in a study of blood T cells in healthy people across ages. Primed by a sample-barcoded 5' primer and a J-beta primer mix, a second PCR proceeded for about 6 to 11 cycles. One entry per CDR3 protein, called by TCRdb with MiXCR from the 5' RACE reads. The table shows 650,000 to 800,000 distinct CDR3 sequences, with around 42% occurring only once. The sequencing input was blood. Receptor source: a man aged 55 to 70 in good health.

CDR3 nucleotides: TGTGCCAGCAACCTTGGGGGCAGGGATCACTATGGCTACACCTTC. Encoded protein: CASNLGGRDHYGYTF. This chain uses TRBV28 with TRBJ1-2, with D possibly matching TRBD1 (6 bases). CDR1 is MDHEN, CDR2 SYDVKM, per germline. V was clipped by 7 bases and J by 3 bases, with 18 bases between them. The CDR3 extends over 15 amino acids.

V is TRBV24-1 and J is TRBJ2-1; TRBD2 is a possible D gene (6 bases). The CDR3 runs to 14 residues. The germline V gene has CDR1 KGHDR and CDR2 SFDVKD. Deletions cut 2 bases from V and 7 bases from J, with 11 bases between. CDR3 loop: CATSDWPGGNEQFF. Written as DNA, the CDR3 is TGTGCCACCAGTGATTGGCCTGGGGGGAATGAGCAGTTCTTC.

V and J are TRBV4-1 and TRBJ1-3; no definite D call. The CDR3 is made up of 16 amino acids. V was clipped by 2 bases and J by 10 bases, with 21 bases between them. Germline lookup yields CDR1 MGHRA and CDR2 YSYEKL. CDR3 region: CASSQSLATPSITIYF. The CDR3 nucleotides read TGCGCCAGCAGCCAAAGCCTGGCCACACCATCGATTACCATATATTTT.

This clonotype came up a few times. J is TRBJ2-5 and V is TRBV28; D not certain. Germline CDR1 and CDR2: MDHEN and SYDVKM. There are 15 residues in the CDR3. The V end was cut by 2 bases, the J end by 7 bases, with 17 bases between. Here the CDR3 DNA reads TGTGCCAGCAGTTTAAGCCAGGACGGCCGTGGGACCCAGTACTTC. Protein product: CASSLSQDGRGTQYF.

This rearrangement joins TRBV13 to TRBJ2-7, with 8 bases matching TRBD1. The J segment lost 3 bases and the V segment lost 0 bases, leaving 4 bases of the junction unmatched. The CDR3 has 15 residues. Germline CDR1 is PRHDT and CDR2 is FYEKMQ (reference sequence). The CDR3 DNA follows: TGTGCCAGCAGCTTAGGGGGACAGGAGAACTACGAGCAGTACTTC. Translated, it gives CASSLGGQENYEQYF.